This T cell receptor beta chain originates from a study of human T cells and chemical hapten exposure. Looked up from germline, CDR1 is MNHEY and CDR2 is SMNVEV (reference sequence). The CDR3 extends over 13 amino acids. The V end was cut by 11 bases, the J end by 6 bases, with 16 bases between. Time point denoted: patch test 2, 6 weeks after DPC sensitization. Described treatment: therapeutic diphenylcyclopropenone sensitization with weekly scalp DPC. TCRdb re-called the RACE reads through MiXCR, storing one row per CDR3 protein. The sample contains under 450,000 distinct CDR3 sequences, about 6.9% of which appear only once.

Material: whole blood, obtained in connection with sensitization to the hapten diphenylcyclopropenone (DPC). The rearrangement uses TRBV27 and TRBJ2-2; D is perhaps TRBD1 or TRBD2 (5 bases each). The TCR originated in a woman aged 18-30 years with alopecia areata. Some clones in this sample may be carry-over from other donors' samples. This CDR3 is CAFQTNRSGELFF. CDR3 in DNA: TGTGCCTTTCAGACTAACAGGTCCGGGGAGCTGTTTTTT.